This is a list of T cell receptor beta chains from one sample in a study of T cell clonotyping in hematopoietic cell transplantation. TCRdb's copy holds only in-frame clones and misses some; the assay was immunoSEQ multiplex PCR. The sample consists of about 5,000 clones, roughly 72% of them appearing once. Material: PBMCs, obtained 100 days after allogeneic stem cell transplant. The receptors shown here come from a female patient between 50 and 59 years old who had an allogeneic stem cell transplant, so the T cells may come from the graft donor. Some clones in this sample may be carry-over from other donors' samples. The CDR3 runs from the conserved cysteine through the conserved F or W. The D gene is left open where the match is weak. Not all rows give a size; the values are once, few, many and, for expanded clones, a class.

>TRBV2|13|TRBD2|medium-sized|TRBJ2-5
TGTGCCAGCCTAGCGGGAGGCCCAGAGACCCAGTACTTC
CASLAGGPETQYF
>TRBV7-9|15|TRBD1|few|TRBJ1-2
TGTGCCAGCAGCTTAGCGGGGGACAGTAACTATGGCTACACCTTC
CASSLAGDSNYGYTF
>TRBV11-2|15|TRBD2|few|TRBJ2-7
TGTGCCAGCAGCAACCAACTAGCGGGTTCAGACGAGCAGTACTTC
CASSNQLAGSDEQYF
>TRBV19|15|TRBD2|NA|TRBJ2-1
TGTGCCAGTAGTCGGACTAGCGGGAGGGGCGTTGAGCAGTTCTTC
CASSRTSGRGVEQFF
>TRBV30|15|TRBD2|NA|TRBJ2-5
TGTGCCTGGAGTGTATTTAGCGGGAGCTCGGAGACCCAGTACTTC
CAWSVFSGSSETQYF
>TRBV5-1|11|NA|NA|TRBJ2-3
TGCGCCAGCAGTTACACAGATACGCAGTATTTT
CASSYTDTQYF
>TRBV7-3|16|TRBD2|few|TRBJ2-2
TGTGCCAGCAGCTTACTAGCGGTGGCGAACACCGGGGAGCTGTTTTTT
CASSLLAVANTGELFF
>TRBV15|16|TRBD2|NA|TRBJ2-3
TGTGCCACCAGCAGAGCAACGACTAGCGGGAGAGATACGCAGTATTTT
CATSRATTSGRDTQYF
>TRBV7-9|13|NA|NA|TRBJ2-1
TGTGCCAGCAGCTCACACCCGGACGGAGAGCAGTTCTTC
CASSSHPDGEQFF
>TRBV6-6|15|NA|NA|TRBJ2-1
TGTGCCACCCTACCCCGACTCACCTCCTACAATGAGCAGTTCTTC
CATLPRLTSYNEQFF
>TRBV4-2|17|NA|NA|TRBJ2-1
TGTGCCAGCAGCCAAGATTCCGAGCGGGCCTTCTACAATGAGCAGTTCTTC
CASSQDSERAFYNEQFF
>TRBV5-6|14|NA|NA|TRBJ2-7
TGTGCCAGCAGCTCGGAATTCAGGGCTTACGAGCAGTACTTT
CASSSEFRAYEQYF
>TRBV14|18|TRBD2|NA|TRBJ2-3
TGTGCCAGCAGCCAAATGGCCCGACTAGCGGGGATCACAGATACGCAGTATTTT
CASSQMARLAGITDTQYF
>TRBV11-2|14|NA|NA|TRBJ2-3
TGTGCCAGCAGCTTAGAGAGGGCGGCCGGTACGCAGTATTTT
CASSLERAAGTQYF
>TRBV6-5|15|TRBD1|NA|TRBJ2-7
TGTGCCAGCAGAATCGGGAGCAGGGGGCGGTACGAGCAGTACTTC
CASRIGSRGRYEQYF
>TRBV9|14|NA|NA|TRBJ1-4
TGTGCCAGCAGCCGAGGGCAGGGGAGTGAAAAACTGTTTTTT
CASSRGQGSEKLFF
>TRBV18|16|NA|NA|TRBJ2-3
TGTGCCAGCTCACCACCGCCCAGGGGCTACACAGATACGCAGTATTTT
CASSPPPRGYTDTQYF
>TRBV4-2|17|TRBD1|NA|TRBJ2-2
TGTGCCAGCAGCCAAGCAGGGGGCCCCCTTTTAGGCGGGGAGCTGTTTTTT
CASSQAGGPLLGGELFF
>TRBV6-6|14|NA|NA|TRBJ2-7
TGTGCCAGCAGTTACAGGGGGACCTCCTACGAGCAGTACTTC
CASSYRGTSYEQYF
>TRBV28|16|TRBD1|NA|TRBJ2-1
TGTGCCAGCAGTTTCCCTACTCAGGGGGCGGAGGGTGAGCAGTTCTTC
CASSFPTQGAEGEQFF
>TRBV5-1|17|TRBD1|NA|TRBJ2-7
TGCGCCAGCAGCCGAGGGACATCAGGGGACAGGGCCTACGAGCAGTACTTC
CASSRGTSGDRAYEQYF
>TRBV7-2|12|NA|NA|TRBJ2-3
TGTGCCAGCAGACCAACCTGGGGTACGCAGTATTTT
CASRPTWGTQYF
>TRBV2|17|TRBD2|NA|TRBJ2-3
TGTGCCAGCAGTGCCCGACTAGCGGGAGACTTCACAGATACGCAGTATTTT
CASSARLAGDFTDTQYF
>TRBV15|14|NA|few|TRBJ2-6
TGTGCCACCAGCAGGCGGGGTGGGGCCAACGTCCTGACTTTC
CATSRRGGANVLTF
>TRBV6-5|15|NA|NA|TRBJ1-3
TGTGCCAGCAGAACCCAGGGTGCGGCTGGAAACACCATATATTTT
CASRTQGAAGNTIYF
>TRBV28|14|NA|NA|TRBJ2-7
TGTGCCAGCAGTTTAACCAGGGAGTCCTACGAGCAGTACTTC
CASSLTRESYEQYF
>TRBV10-3|13|NA|NA|TRBJ2-7
TGTGCCAGCAGTTGGACAGACTCCTACGAGCAGTACTTC
CASSWTDSYEQYF
>TRBV10-2|11|NA|NA|TRBJ1-1
TGCGCCAGCAGTGATGGGGGAAGGGCTTTCTTT
CASSDGGRAFF
>TRBV18|14|NA|NA|TRBJ1-4
TGTGCCAGCTCACCCCGAGGTCCTGATGAAAAACTGTTTTTT
CASSPRGPDEKLFF
>TRBV7-2|13|NA|NA|TRBJ2-5
TGTGCCAGCAGCCTCGGACTCCGGGAGACCCAGTACTTC
CASSLGLRETQYF